This T cell receptor (beta chain) appears in the sequencing data of a study of cytomegalovirus exposure and HLA in healthy donors. Primers: 60 Vbeta forward and 13 Jbeta reverse. Generated by immunoSEQ multiplex PCR, the TCRdb table keeps only in-frame clones and is missing some. The repertoire holds roughly 230,000 clones, with roughly 91% as singletons. The V end was cut by 0 bases, the J end by 7 bases, with 6 bases between. The germline gives CDR1 MNHNY, CDR2 SVGAGI (reference sequence). The CDR3 is 13 amino acids. The count of this clone is one. Sequencing was carried out using PBMCs. The TCR comes from a girl aged 2 to 10 in good health and CMV-seronegative. V usage is TRBV6-6 and J usage is TRBJ1-4; D uncertain. The CDR3 here is CASSYSGSEKLFF. CDR3 DNA: TGTGCCAGCAGTTACTCGGGGAGTGAAAAACTGTTTTTT.